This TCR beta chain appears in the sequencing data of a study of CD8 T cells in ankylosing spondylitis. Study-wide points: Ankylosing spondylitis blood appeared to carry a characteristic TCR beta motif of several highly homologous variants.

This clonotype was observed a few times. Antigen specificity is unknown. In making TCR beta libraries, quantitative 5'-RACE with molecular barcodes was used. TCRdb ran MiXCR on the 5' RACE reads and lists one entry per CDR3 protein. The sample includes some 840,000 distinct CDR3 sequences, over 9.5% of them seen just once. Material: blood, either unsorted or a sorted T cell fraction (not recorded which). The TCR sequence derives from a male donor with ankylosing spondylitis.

The CDR3 protein is CASTKWGRGGEKLFF. The DNA of the CDR3 is TGTGCCAGCACTAAATGGGGCAGGGGCGGTGAAAAACTGTTTTTT. This chain links TRBV27 with TRBJ1-4; D possibly corresponds to TRBD1 (6 bases). The germline gives CDR1 MNHEY, CDR2 SMNVEV (reference sequence). The length of the CDR3 is 15 residues. V dropped 7 bases and J dropped 7 bases, with 19 bases sitting between them.